These 28 T cell receptor beta chains share one sample of origin, sequenced in a study of human T cells and chemical hapten exposure. TCRdb recomputed calls from the RACE reads with MiXCR, one row per CDR3 protein. This sample has more than 300,000 distinct CDR3 sequences, with approximately 5.1% found just once. Time point defined: pre-sensitization, week 0. This sample's treatment: therapeutic diphenylcyclopropenone sensitization with weekly scalp DPC. Sequences were derived from whole blood, sampled in connection with sensitization to the hapten diphenylcyclopropenone (DPC). The receptors here all came from a woman between 45 and 65 years old with alopecia areata. Some clones in this sample may be carry-over from other donors' samples.

This clonotype was recorded many times. The CDR3 spells CSVKTGVGTEAFF. CDR3 coding DNA: TGCAGCGTAAAGACAGGGGTAGGCACTGAAGCTTTCTTT. The J gene is TRBJ1-1, the V gene TRBV29-1; 8 bases map to TRBD1. Germline V gives CDR1 SQVTM, CDR2 ANQGSEA. Losses at the gene ends were 6 bases for V and 4 bases for J; bases not matched to a gene: 7. The CDR3 extends over 13 amino acids.

This clonotype was seen more than once but under ten times. This rearrangement joins TRBV28 to TRBJ1-1; D ambiguous. CDR1 is MDHEN and CDR2 is SYDVKM in the germline V gene. V lost 1 base to trimming and J lost 3 bases, with 12 bases between them. This CDR3 contains 15 residues. CDR3 amino acids: CASSLSVRLDTEAFF. In DNA form, the CDR3 reads TGTGCCAGCAGTTTATCGGTCAGGCTAGACACTGAAGCTTTCTTT.

Ten or more counts support this clonotype. CDR3 sequence (DNA): TGCGCCAGCAGCATCGACAGAGGAGAGACCCAGTACTTC. Its protein is CASSIDRGETQYF. This chain uses TRBV4-3 with TRBJ2-5, with a weak D call TRBD1 (5 bases). The ends were cut back, 5 bases at V and 4 bases at J, with 11 bases in the middle. Germline V lookup: CDR1 LGHNA, CDR2 YSLEER. The CDR3 runs to 13 residues.

The chain couples TRBV3-1 to TRBJ1-5; perhaps TRBD1 as D (6 bases). Germline assignment: CDR1 LGHDT and CDR2 YNNKEL (reference sequence). The CDR3 has 17 residues. V was cut by 0 bases and J by 2 bases, with 14 bases left in between. The CDR3 is CASSQDRGGFGNQPQHF. DNA for the CDR3: TGTGCCAGCAGCCAAGATCGGGGGGGCTTCGGCAATCAGCCCCAGCATTTT.

This clonotype was counted ten times or more. This chain joins TRBV6-5 and TRBJ2-3; possible D gene TRBD1, 7 bases. Trimming shortened V by 8 bases and J by 5 bases, and 17 bases separated the two germline ends. CDR1 and CDR2 (germline): MNHEY, SVGAGI. This CDR3 has 14 amino acids. The CDR3 DNA reads TGTGCCAGCGCGGGGACAGCGGCTCGAGATACGCAGTATTTT. Translation gives CASAGTAARDTQYF.

Many counts were recorded for this clonotype. This chain links TRBV29-1 with TRBJ2-1, with 9 bases aligning to TRBD2. The ends lost 4 bases at V and 10 bases at J; junction bases unmatched: 14. Germline CDR1 and CDR2: SQVTM and ANQGSEA. The CDR3 contains 15 residues. The chain's CDR3 is CSVGPKRASGGEQFF. For the CDR3, the DNA is TGCAGCGTTGGCCCGAAAAGGGCAAGCGGGGGGGAGCAGTTCTTC.

This clonotype was seen a few times. One junction end disagrees with the germline gene, perhaps due to a read error. This chain joins TRBV29-1 and TRBJ1-2, with 11 nucleotides matching TRBD1. CDR1 and CDR2 (germline): SQVTM, ANQGSEA. The CDR3 loop spans 12 amino acids. CDR3 nucleotide sequence: TGCAGCGTTTTCTTGGGACAGGGGGAGAATGGTTTC. This codes for CSVFLGQGENGF.

This chain connects TRBV7-2 to TRBJ1-4, with 7 bases identical to TRBD1. This CDR3 contains 13 residues. Losses at the gene ends were 5 bases for V and 7 bases for J; bases not matched to a gene: 4. Germline V CDR1 and CDR2: SGHTA, FQGNSA. In nucleotides, the CDR3 is TGTGCCAGCAGCCTGACAGGGAGTGAAAAACTGTTTTTT. Translated: CASSLTGSEKLFF.

Many counts were recorded for this clonotype. The V gene is TRBV7-7, the J gene TRBJ2-2; 8 positions agree with TRBD1. The CDR3 length is 15 residues. J gave up 3 bases and V 5 bases, and 5 bases lay outside the gene matches. Germline V CDR1 and CDR2: SSHAT, FNYEAQ (reference sequence). The CDR3 DNA sequence: TGTGCCAGCAGCCCCGACAGGGGTGACACCGGGGAGCTGTTTTTT. This gives the protein CASSPDRGDTGELFF. Full variable domain (remainder filled in from reference TRBV7-7 and TRBJ2-2): GAGVSQSPRYKVTKRGQDVTLRCDPISSHATLYWYQQALGQGPEFLTYFNYEAQPDKSGLPSDRFSAERPEGSISTLTIQRTEQRDSAMYRCASSPDRGDTGELFFGEGSRLTVL.

CDR3 loop: CASSQDFLAVLGETQYF. The CDR3, as DNA: TGTGCCAGCAGCCAAGATTTCCTAGCGGTCTTAGGGGAGACCCAGTACTTC. J is TRBJ2-5 and V is TRBV4-2; 7 nucleotides match TRBD2. Unmatched junction bases numbered 12, after V lost 0 bases and J lost 5 bases. This CDR3 comprises 17 residues. Germline values: CDR1 LGHNA, CDR2 YNFKEQ.

This clonotype was observed at least ten times. The chain couples TRBV30 to TRBJ2-1, with D unresolved. The V end lost 3 bases, the J end lost 0 bases, and 6 bases lay between the germline ends. The CDR3 totals 13 residues. Germline V lookup: CDR1 GTSNPN, CDR2 SVGIG (reference sequence). The CDR3 protein is CAWRGNSYNEQFF. CDR3 bases: TGTGCCTGGAGGGGTAACTCCTACAATGAGCAGTTCTTC.

The V and J genes are TRBV12-3 or TRBV12-4 and TRBJ2-4, with TRBD1 matching 8 bases. V dropped 4 bases and J dropped 5; count of bases not matched to a gene: 4. The CDR3 has 14 amino acids. The CDR3 sequence: CASSSWTGQNIQYF. Written as DNA, the CDR3 is TGTGCCAGCAGTTCCTGGACAGGGCAAAACATTCAGTACTTC.

The rearrangement joins TRBV18 to TRBJ1-5; TRBD1 is a possible D gene (5 bases). The germline CDR1 and CDR2 sequences are KGHSH and LQKENI. This CDR3 is 18 amino acids long. With 2 bases removed from V and 0 bases from J, the gap between germline ends came to 17 bases. For the CDR3, the DNA is TGTGCCAGCTCACCAGGTGGTTTCGGGGCTCATAGCAATCAGCCCCAGCATTTT. Translating gives CASSPGGFGAHSNQPQHF.

The V gene is TRBV24-1, the J gene TRBJ1-1, with TRBD1 matching 8 bases. The CDR3 is 16 amino acids. The germline V gene encodes CDR1 KGHDR and CDR2 SFDVKD. Germline trimming cut 10 bases from V and 3 bases from J; bases unmatched to any gene: 15. CDR3 nucleotide sequence: TGTGCCACTTCCATTCCGGACAGGGAGAGGGACACTGAAGCTTTCTTT. Protein sequence: CATSIPDRERDTEAFF.

A few counts support this clonotype. The V and J genes are TRBV24-1 and TRBJ1-1; D not resolved. CDR1 is KGHDR and CDR2 is SFDVKD in the germline V gene. Trimming removed 4 bases at V and 7 bases at J, with 12 bases between. This CDR3 spans 13 amino acids. CDR3 region: CATSETAGLEAFF. As DNA, the CDR3 is TGTGCCACCAGTGAAACCGCGGGCCTTGAAGCTTTCTTT.

This clonotype was detected many times. The chain is built from TRBV13 and TRBJ1-3; D is unclear. This CDR3 is built from 16 residues. Germline V gives CDR1 PRHDT, CDR2 FYEKMQ (reference sequence). V dropped 3 bases and J dropped 7 bases, with 19 bases sitting between them. DNA of the CDR3: TGTGCCAGCAGCTTTCAATTATCTCCCCGACGCAACACCATATATTTT. Translation gives CASSFQLSPRRNTIYF.

This clonotype came up a few times. CDR3 region: CASSPRQHGTEAFF. The CDR3 DNA reads as TGTGCCAGCTCTCCCAGACAGCATGGGACTGAAGCTTTCTTT. The rearrangement links TRBV18 to TRBJ1-1, with a possible D match to TRBD1 (5 bases). The length of the CDR3 is 14 residues. Trimming removed 6 bases from V and 5 bases from J, with 16 bases in between. Germline CDR1 is KGHSH and CDR2 is LQKENI.

The chain uses TRBV5-1 and TRBJ2-1; TRBD2 matches at 8 bases. J was trimmed by 0 bases and V by 3 bases; bases with no gene match: 2. CDR1 is SGHRS and CDR2 is YFSETQ in the germline V gene. The CDR3 has 15 amino acids. CDR3 protein: CASSWSGGSYNEQFF. CDR3 nucleotide sequence: TGCGCCAGCAGCTGGAGCGGGGGCTCCTACAATGAGCAGTTCTTC.

At least ten counts were recorded for this clonotype. CDR3 sequence: CASSYSNGGKLFF. Written as DNA, the CDR3 is TGTGCCAGCAGTTACTCGAATGGGGGAAAACTGTTTTTT. The chain has TRBV6-6 and TRBJ1-4; maybe TRBD1 (5 bases). CDR1 is MNHNY, CDR2 SVGAGI, per germline (reference sequence). V was cut by 0 bases and J by 10 bases, with 9 bases left in between. The CDR3 contains 13 residues.

This clonotype was detected many times. The chain links TRBV7-9 to TRBJ2-2, with D uncertain. This CDR3 is built from 14 residues. Germline assignment: CDR1 SEHNR and CDR2 FQNEAQ (reference sequence). Trimming stripped 0 bases from V and 7 bases from J, with 9 bases between. The CDR3 protein is CASSLALEVGELFF. In DNA, the CDR3 is TGTGCCAGCAGCTTAGCGCTAGAGGTCGGGGAGCTGTTTTTT. The variable domain in full, completed from reference TRBV7-9 and TRBJ2-2, reads DTGVSQNPRHKITKRGQNVTFRCDPISEHNRLYWYRQTLGQGPEFLTYFQNEAQLEKSRLLSDRFSAERPKGSFSTLEIQRTEQGDSAMYLCASSLALEVGELFFGEGSRLTVL.

This clonotype has at least ten counts. The chain is built from TRBV20-1 and TRBJ2-1; 10 bases align to TRBD2. The V segment lost 5 bases and the J segment 9 bases; nucleotides outside the gene matches: 13. The V gene's germline CDR1 is DFQATT and CDR2 SNEGSKA (reference sequence). CDR3 size: 15 residues. CDR3 sequence: CSAPLAGGILGEQFF. In DNA form, the CDR3 reads TGCAGTGCTCCATTAGCGGGAGGCATACTTGGTGAGCAGTTCTTC.

This clonotype was found once. This may stem from a read error, because a much larger clone lies one nucleotide away. The rearrangement uses TRBV20-1 and TRBJ2-2; 8 bases are shared with TRBD1. The length of the CDR3 is 14 residues. The germline V gene has CDR1 DFQATT and CDR2 SNEGSKA (reference sequence). CDR3 in DNA: TGCAGTGCTTCCAGGGGGCGGAACACCGTGGAGCTGTTTTTT. As protein: CSASRGRNTVELFF.

Many counts were recorded for this clonotype. The rearrangement uses TRBV18 and TRBJ2-4; TRBD2 matches 8 bases. CDR3 length: 16 amino acids. Germline CDR1 is KGHSH and CDR2 is LQKENI. Trimming removed 6 bases from V and 0 bases from J; junction bases left unmatched: 7. The CDR3 loop is CASSLTSGGAKNIQYF. The CDR3 coding sequence is TGTGCCAGCTCCCTTACTAGCGGAGGAGCCAAAAACATTCAGTACTTC.

This clonotype has more than one count but fewer than ten. This chain uses TRBV11-3 with TRBJ2-7; 8 bases are shared with TRBD2. The CDR3 contains 17 residues. Per the germline V gene, CDR1 is SGHNT and CDR2 is YENEEA. Trimming cost V 1 base and J 3 bases; bases outside gene matches: 11. CDR3 coding DNA: TGTGCCAGCAGCTTAGTTCGGGAGGGTAACGAAAACTACGAGCAGTACTTC. This codes for CASSLVREGNENYEQYF.

V gene TRBV6-5 combines with J gene TRBJ2-3; TRBD1 or TRBD2 may be the D gene (5 bases each). V was clipped by 4 bases and J by 3 bases, with 11 bases between them. There are 14 residues in the CDR3. Germline V CDR1 and CDR2: MNHEY, SVGAGI. CDR3 bases: TGTGCCAGCAGTTTATTGGGGGTAACAGATACGCAGTATTTT. This translates into CASSLLGVTDTQYF.

This clonotype was observed a handful of times. This chain joins TRBV20-1 and TRBJ2-7; 9 bases map to TRBD2. Germline CDR1 and CDR2: DFQATT and SNEGSKA (reference sequence). The CDR3 totals 13 residues. With 4 bases clipped from V and 6 bases from J, the junction kept 7 bases outside the gene matches. The CDR3 DNA reads as TGCAGTGCTACCCTACTAGCGGGCACCGAGCAGTACTTC. Translated, it gives CSATLLAGTEQYF.

The chain employs TRBV29-1 and TRBJ1-1; D is possibly TRBD1 (5 bases). Germline CDR1 SQVTM, CDR2 ANQGSEA. The CDR3 consists of 10 residues. V lost 5 bases to trimming and J lost 10 bases, with 11 bases between them. The CDR3 sequence: CSVFEQAAFF. The CDR3 coding sequence is TGCAGCGTTTTTGAACAGGCAGCTTTCTTT.

This clonotype was detected many times. This CDR3 reads CASSPGGVYGYTF. The CDR3 DNA reads as TGTGCCAGCTCCCCAGGGGGTGTCTATGGCTACACCTTC. The chain links TRBV18 to TRBJ1-2; 7 nucleotides line up with TRBD1. CDR1 and CDR2 from the germline V gene are KGHSH and LQKENI. CDR3 size: 13 residues. V dropped 6 bases and J dropped 4; count of bases not matched to a gene: 5.